A selection of T cell receptor beta chains follows, all from one sample in a study of blood T cell repertoires in COVID-19. The assay was immunoSEQ multiplex PCR, and TCRdb's table has in-frame clones only and misses some. The data hold over 90,000 clones, with around 83% observed a single time. The source material was peripheral blood. The receptors here all came from an older woman in a cohort sampled during active or convalescent COVID-19. The CDR3 runs from the conserved cysteine through the conserved F or W. Fields, in order: J gene, V gene, D gene, clone size, CDR3 protein, CDR3 DNA. The D gene is left open where the match is weak. Size is omitted from some rows. Given values are once, few, many or a class for expanded clones.

j_gene: TRBJ2-5
v_gene: TRBV5-4
d_gene: -
abundance: -
CDR3aa: CASSLQGETQYF
CDR3nt: TGTGCCAGCAGCCTACAGGGAGAGACCCAGTACTTC

j_gene: TRBJ1-2
v_gene: TRBV27
d_gene: TRBD1
abundance: -
CDR3aa: CASSFSNRGLVYGYTF
CDR3nt: TGTGCCAGCAGTTTTTCAAACAGGGGGCTTGTCTATGGCTACACCTTC

j_gene: TRBJ1-2
v_gene: TRBV27
d_gene: -
abundance: -
CDR3aa: CASSLAGISGYTF
CDR3nt: TGTGCCAGCAGTTTAGCGGGGATTTCTGGCTACACCTTC

j_gene: TRBJ2-2
v_gene: TRBV29-1
d_gene: -
abundance: many
CDR3aa: CSVGHGIGELFF
CDR3nt: TGCAGCGTTGGACACGGTATTGGGGAGCTGTTTTTT

j_gene: TRBJ2-3
v_gene: TRBV5-1
d_gene: TRBD2
abundance: -
CDR3aa: CASSLGLGEGRTDTQYF
CDR3nt: TGCGCCAGCAGCTTAGGACTAGGCGAGGGAAGGACAGATACGCAGTATTTT

j_gene: TRBJ2-7
v_gene: TRBV28
d_gene: TRBD2
abundance: -
CDR3aa: CASSFPSGRARNEQYF
CDR3nt: TGTGCCAGCAGTTTCCCTAGCGGGAGGGCGAGGAACGAGCAGTACTTC

j_gene: TRBJ2-7
v_gene: TRBV7-9
d_gene: TRBD1
abundance: once
CDR3aa: CASSFGTGTYEQYF
CDR3nt: TGTGCCAGCAGCTTCGGGACAGGGACTTACGAGCAGTACTTC

j_gene: TRBJ1-2
v_gene: TRBV27
d_gene: -
abundance: -
CDR3aa: CASSFGGSHGYTF
CDR3nt: TGTGCCAGCAGTTTCGGGGGTTCTCATGGCTACACCTTC

j_gene: TRBJ1-1
v_gene: TRBV9
d_gene: -
abundance: -
CDR3aa: CASSVVSGYTEAFF
CDR3nt: TGTGCCAGCAGCGTAGTATCCGGGTACACTGAAGCTTTCTTT

j_gene: TRBJ1-2
v_gene: TRBV19
d_gene: TRBD1
abundance: -
CDR3aa: CASTPGTGALYGYTF
CDR3nt: TGTGCCAGTACCCCCGGGACAGGGGCTCTCTATGGCTACACCTTC

j_gene: TRBJ1-4
v_gene: TRBV18
d_gene: -
abundance: -
CDR3aa: CASSPGRGEEKLFF
CDR3nt: TGTGCCAGCTCACCAGGCAGGGGAGAAGAAAAACTGTTTTTT

j_gene: TRBJ1-2
v_gene: TRBV19
d_gene: TRBD1
abundance: -
CDR3aa: CASSMGQANYGYTF
CDR3nt: TGTGCCAGTAGTATGGGACAGGCCAACTATGGCTACACCTTC

j_gene: TRBJ1-2
v_gene: TRBV30
d_gene: -
abundance: -
CDR3aa: CAWSGGDGYTF
CDR3nt: TGTGCCTGGTCGGGGGGGGATGGCTACACCTTC

j_gene: TRBJ1-5
v_gene: TRBV19
d_gene: TRBD1
abundance: few
CDR3aa: CASSAGQGARVQPQHF
CDR3nt: TGTGCCAGTAGTGCAGGACAGGGGGCGAGGGTTCAGCCCCAGCATTTT

j_gene: TRBJ1-2
v_gene: TRBV6-6
d_gene: TRBD1
abundance: -
CDR3aa: CASSYPDRAYGYTF
CDR3nt: TGTGCCAGCAGTTACCCGGACAGGGCCTATGGCTACACCTTC

j_gene: TRBJ2-2
v_gene: TRBV5-1
d_gene: TRBD1
abundance: -
CDR3aa: CASRDRGRDTGELFF
CDR3nt: TGCGCCAGCCGGGACAGGGGAAGAGACACCGGGGAGCTGTTTTTT

j_gene: TRBJ1-1
v_gene: TRBV9
d_gene: -
abundance: -
CDR3aa: CASSVEPTNTEAFF
CDR3nt: TGTGCCAGCAGCGTAGAGCCTACGAACACTGAAGCTTTCTTT

j_gene: TRBJ2-7
v_gene: TRBV10-2
d_gene: TRBD2
abundance: medium-sized
CDR3aa: CASSEGGSYTYEQYF
CDR3nt: TGCGCCAGCAGTGAGGGCGGGAGCTACACCTACGAGCAGTACTTC

j_gene: TRBJ1-1
v_gene: TRBV7-9
d_gene: -
abundance: -
CDR3aa: CASSLGQIGGGAFF
CDR3nt: TGTGCCAGCAGCTTAGGACAGATCGGCGGTGGAGCTTTCTTT

j_gene: TRBJ2-7
v_gene: TRBV15
d_gene: TRBD2
abundance: -
CDR3aa: CATSFGTSINEQYF
CDR3nt: TGTGCCACCAGCTTCGGGACTAGCATCAACGAGCAGTACTTC

j_gene: TRBJ2-7
v_gene: TRBV10-1
d_gene: TRBD1
abundance: -
CDR3aa: CASSEGTGPREQYF
CDR3nt: TGCGCCAGCAGTGAAGGGACAGGGCCGAGGGAGCAGTACTTC

j_gene: TRBJ1-5
v_gene: TRBV19
d_gene: -
abundance: -
CDR3aa: CASTSNSNQPQHF
CDR3nt: TGTGCCAGTACCAGTAATAGCAATCAGCCCCAGCATTTT

j_gene: TRBJ2-1
v_gene: TRBV29-1
d_gene: -
abundance: -
CDR3aa: CSVDGGLYNEQFF
CDR3nt: TGCAGCGTTGATGGGGGACTTTACAATGAGCAGTTCTTC

j_gene: TRBJ1-1
v_gene: TRBV6-5
d_gene: -
abundance: -
CDR3aa: CASSYSGLFNTEAFF
CDR3nt: TGTGCCAGCAGTTACTCGGGACTCTTCAACACTGAAGCTTTCTTT

j_gene: TRBJ1-1
v_gene: TRBV5-1
d_gene: TRBD1
abundance: -
CDR3aa: CASSFLTGGTEAFF
CDR3nt: TGCGCCAGCAGCTTCCTGACAGGGGGCACTGAAGCTTTCTTT

j_gene: TRBJ2-5
v_gene: TRBV18
d_gene: -
abundance: -
CDR3aa: CASSYGVGGETQYF
CDR3nt: TGTGCCAGCTCATACGGGGTAGGAGGGGAGACCCAGTACTTC

j_gene: TRBJ2-1
v_gene: TRBV15
d_gene: -
abundance: -
CDR3aa: CATSPYPVGYSYNEQFF
CDR3nt: TGTGCCACCAGCCCCTACCCGGTCGGTTACTCCTACAATGAGCAGTTCTTC

j_gene: TRBJ1-6
v_gene: TRBV7-6
d_gene: -
abundance: -
CDR3aa: CASSLGDTNYNSPLHF
CDR3nt: TGTGCCAGCAGCTTAGGGGACACTAACTATAATTCACCCCTCCACTTT

j_gene: TRBJ2-1
v_gene: TRBV15
d_gene: -
abundance: -
CDR3aa: CATSRAISQGGSNEQFF
CDR3nt: TGTGCCACCAGCAGAGCAATTTCGCAGGGAGGTTCCAATGAGCAGTTCTTC

j_gene: TRBJ1-1
v_gene: TRBV6-6
d_gene: -
abundance: -
CDR3aa: CASSYSERDTEAFF
CDR3nt: TGTGCCAGCAGTTACTCAGAGAGGGACACTGAAGCTTTCTTT

j_gene: TRBJ1-1
v_gene: TRBV19
d_gene: TRBD1
abundance: once
CDR3aa: CASSADRDRTAGDTEAFF
CDR3nt: TGTGCCAGTAGTGCTGATCGGGACAGGACCGCTGGGGACACTGAAGCTTTCTTT

j_gene: TRBJ1-4
v_gene: TRBV7-2
d_gene: -
abundance: -
CDR3aa: CASSLGRENEKLFF
CDR3nt: TGTGCCAGCAGCTTAGGCCGGGAGAATGAAAAACTGTTTTTT

j_gene: TRBJ1-2
v_gene: TRBV4-2
d_gene: -
abundance: -
CDR3aa: CASSQDINSKFYGYTF
CDR3nt: TGTGCCAGCAGCCAAGATATCAACAGTAAATTCTATGGCTACACCTTC

j_gene: TRBJ1-1
v_gene: TRBV6-5
d_gene: TRBD1
abundance: -
CDR3aa: CASDRVMNTEAFF
CDR3nt: TGTGCCAGTGACAGGGTAATGAACACTGAAGCTTTCTTT

j_gene: TRBJ1-6
v_gene: TRBV6-5
d_gene: -
abundance: -
CDR3aa: CASKDGGGSPLHF
CDR3nt: TGTGCCAGCAAGGACGGGGGGGGTTCACCCCTCCACTTT